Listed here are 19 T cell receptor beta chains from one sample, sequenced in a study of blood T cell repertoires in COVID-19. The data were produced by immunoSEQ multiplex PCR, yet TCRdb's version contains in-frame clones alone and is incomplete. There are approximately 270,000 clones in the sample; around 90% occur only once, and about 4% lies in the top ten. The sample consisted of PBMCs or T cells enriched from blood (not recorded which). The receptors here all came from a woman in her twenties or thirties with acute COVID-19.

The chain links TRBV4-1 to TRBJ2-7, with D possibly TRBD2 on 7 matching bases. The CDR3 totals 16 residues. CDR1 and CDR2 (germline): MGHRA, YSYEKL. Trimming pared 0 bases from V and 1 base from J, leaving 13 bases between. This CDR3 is CASSQEVGGTSYEQYF. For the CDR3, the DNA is TGCGCCAGCAGCCAAGAAGTCGGGGGGACATCCTACGAGCAGTACTTC.

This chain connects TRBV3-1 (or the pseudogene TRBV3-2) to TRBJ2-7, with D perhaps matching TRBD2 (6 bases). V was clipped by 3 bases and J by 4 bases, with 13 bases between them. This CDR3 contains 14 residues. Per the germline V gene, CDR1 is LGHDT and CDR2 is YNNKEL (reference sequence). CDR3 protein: CASSQRTTVYEQYF. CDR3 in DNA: TGTGCCAGCAGCCAGCGGACTACTGTTTACGAGCAGTACTTC.

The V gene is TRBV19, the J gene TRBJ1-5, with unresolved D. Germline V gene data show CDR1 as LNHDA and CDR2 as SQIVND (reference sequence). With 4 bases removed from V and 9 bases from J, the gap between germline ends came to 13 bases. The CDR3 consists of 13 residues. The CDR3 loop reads CASSKAGAGPQHF. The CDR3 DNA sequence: TGTGCCAGTAGTAAGGCCGGCGCAGGGCCCCAGCATTTT.

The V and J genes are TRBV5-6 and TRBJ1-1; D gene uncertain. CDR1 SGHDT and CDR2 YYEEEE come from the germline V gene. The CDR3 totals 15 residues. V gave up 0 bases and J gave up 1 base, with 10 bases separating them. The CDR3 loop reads CASSLAARENTEAFF. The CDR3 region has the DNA TGTGCCAGCAGCTTGGCGGCGAGGGAGAACACTGAAGCTTTCTTT.

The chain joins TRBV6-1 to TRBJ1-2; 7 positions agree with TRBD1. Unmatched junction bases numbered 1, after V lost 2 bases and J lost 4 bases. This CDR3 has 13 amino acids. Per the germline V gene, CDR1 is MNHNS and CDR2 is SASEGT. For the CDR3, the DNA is TGTGCCAGCAGTGAATGGGACAGCTATGGCTACACCTTC. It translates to CASSEWDSYGYTF.

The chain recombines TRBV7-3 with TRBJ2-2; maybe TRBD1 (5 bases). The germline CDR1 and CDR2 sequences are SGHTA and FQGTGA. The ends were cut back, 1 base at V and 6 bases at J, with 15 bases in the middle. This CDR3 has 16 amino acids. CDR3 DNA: TGTGCCAGCAGCTTAAAGGGGCAGGGTAGCCCCGGGGAGCTGTTTTTT. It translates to CASSLKGQGSPGELFF.

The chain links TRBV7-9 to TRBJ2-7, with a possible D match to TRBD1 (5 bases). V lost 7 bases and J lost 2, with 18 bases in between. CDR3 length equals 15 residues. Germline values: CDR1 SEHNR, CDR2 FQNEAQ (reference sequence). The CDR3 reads CASTLMSGPPYEQYF. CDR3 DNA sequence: TGTGCCAGCACCCTAATGTCAGGGCCTCCCTACGAGCAGTACTTC.

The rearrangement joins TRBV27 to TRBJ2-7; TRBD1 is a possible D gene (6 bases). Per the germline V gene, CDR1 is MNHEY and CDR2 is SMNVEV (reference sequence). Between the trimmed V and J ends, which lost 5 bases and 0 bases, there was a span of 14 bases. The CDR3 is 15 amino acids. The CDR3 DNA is TGTGCCAGCAGTCCCGGGACAACCAGCTCCTACGAGCAGTACTTC. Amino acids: CASSPGTTSSYEQYF.

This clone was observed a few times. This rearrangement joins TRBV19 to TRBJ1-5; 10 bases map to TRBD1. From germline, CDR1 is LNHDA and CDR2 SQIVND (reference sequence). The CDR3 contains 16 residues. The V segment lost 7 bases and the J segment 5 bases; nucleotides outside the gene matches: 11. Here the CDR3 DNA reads TGTGCCAGTAACCCCCAGGGGACAGGGGAGGATCAGCCCCAGCATTTT. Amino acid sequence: CASNPQGTGEDQPQHF.

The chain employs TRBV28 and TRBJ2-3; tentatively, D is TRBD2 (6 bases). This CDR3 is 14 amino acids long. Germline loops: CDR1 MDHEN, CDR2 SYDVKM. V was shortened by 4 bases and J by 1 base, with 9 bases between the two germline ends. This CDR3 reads CASSWGGGTDTQYF. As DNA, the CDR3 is TGTGCCAGCAGTTGGGGAGGAGGCACAGATACGCAGTATTTT.

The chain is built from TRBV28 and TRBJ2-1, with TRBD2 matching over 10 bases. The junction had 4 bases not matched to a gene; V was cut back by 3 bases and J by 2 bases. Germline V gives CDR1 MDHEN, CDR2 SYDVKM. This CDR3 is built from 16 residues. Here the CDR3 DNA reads TGTGCCAGCAGTTTTGGGACTAGCGAGACCTACAATGAGCAGTTCTTC. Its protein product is CASSFGTSETYNEQFF.

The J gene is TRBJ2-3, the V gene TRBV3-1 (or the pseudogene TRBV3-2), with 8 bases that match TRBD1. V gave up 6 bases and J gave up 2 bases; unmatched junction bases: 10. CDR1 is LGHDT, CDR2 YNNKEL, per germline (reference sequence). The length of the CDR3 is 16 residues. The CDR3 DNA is TGTGCCAGCAGTCACCGAGCAGGGGGCTACACAGATACGCAGTATTTT. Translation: CASSHRAGGYTDTQYF.

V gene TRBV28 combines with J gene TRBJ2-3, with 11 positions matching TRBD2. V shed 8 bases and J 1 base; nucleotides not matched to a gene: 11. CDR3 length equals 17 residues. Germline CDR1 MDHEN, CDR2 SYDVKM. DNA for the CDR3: TGTGCCAGCGGGGTACTAGCGGGAGTTGGGGGCACAGATACGCAGTATTTT. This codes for CASGVLAGVGGTDTQYF.

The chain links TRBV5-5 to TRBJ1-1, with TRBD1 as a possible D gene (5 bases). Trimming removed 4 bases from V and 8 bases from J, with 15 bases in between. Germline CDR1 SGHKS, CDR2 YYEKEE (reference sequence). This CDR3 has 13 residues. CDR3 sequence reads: CASSPTGFGEAFF. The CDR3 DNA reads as TGTGCCAGCAGCCCAACAGGTTTTGGGGAAGCTTTCTTT.

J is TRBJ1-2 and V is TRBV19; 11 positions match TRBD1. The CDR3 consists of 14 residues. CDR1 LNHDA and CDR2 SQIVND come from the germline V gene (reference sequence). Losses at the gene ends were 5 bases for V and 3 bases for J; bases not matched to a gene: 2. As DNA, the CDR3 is TGTGCCAGTAGTCGGGGACAGGGGGACTATGGCTACACCTTC. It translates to CASSRGQGDYGYTF.

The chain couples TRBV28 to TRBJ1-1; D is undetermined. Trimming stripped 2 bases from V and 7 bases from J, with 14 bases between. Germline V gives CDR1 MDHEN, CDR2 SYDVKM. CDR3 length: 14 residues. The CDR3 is CASSLVSSEYEAFF. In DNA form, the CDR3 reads TGTGCCAGCAGTTTAGTTTCGTCGGAGTATGAAGCTTTCTTT.

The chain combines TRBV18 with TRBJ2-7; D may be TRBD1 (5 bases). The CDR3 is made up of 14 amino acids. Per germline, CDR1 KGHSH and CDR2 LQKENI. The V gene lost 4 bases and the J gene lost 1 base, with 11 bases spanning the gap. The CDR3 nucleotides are TGTGCCAGCTCACTACGAGACAGTTCCTACGAGCAGTACTTC. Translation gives CASSLRDSSYEQYF.

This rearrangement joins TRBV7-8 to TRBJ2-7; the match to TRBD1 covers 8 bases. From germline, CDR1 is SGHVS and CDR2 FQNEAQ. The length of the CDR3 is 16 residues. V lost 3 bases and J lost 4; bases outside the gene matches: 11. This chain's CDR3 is CASSLSGQGAQYEQYF. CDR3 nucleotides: TGTGCCAGCAGCTTGTCGGGGCAGGGGGCGCAATACGAGCAGTACTTC. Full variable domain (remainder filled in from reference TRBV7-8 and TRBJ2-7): GAGVSQSPRYKVAKRGQDVALRCDPISGHVSLFWYQQALGQGPEFLTYFQNEAQLDKSGLPSDRFFAERPEGSVSTLKIQRTQQEDSAVYLCASSLSGQGAQYEQYFGPGTRLTVT.

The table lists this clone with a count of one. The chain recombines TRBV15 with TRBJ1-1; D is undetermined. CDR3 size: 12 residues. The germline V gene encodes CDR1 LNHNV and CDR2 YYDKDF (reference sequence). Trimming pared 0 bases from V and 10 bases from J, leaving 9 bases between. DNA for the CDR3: TGTGCCACCAGCAGAGATTCGGGGAGAGCTTTCTTT. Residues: CATSRDSGRAFF.